One and the same sample provided the 2 T cell receptor beta chains below, sequenced in a study of T cells after yellow fever vaccination (dated by TCRdb to between 2018 and 2021). Library construction relied on 5' RACE. The sequencing machine was an Illumina NovaSeq 6000. The raw public reads went through TCRdb reprocessing: fastp at Q25, MiXCR clone calling, in-frame beta chains kept. Merged by CDR3 protein, the rows form single entries marked with the most common genes and DNA. This sample comprises 150,000 to 200,000 distinct CDR3 sequences, approximately 9.9% of them detected only once. The biggest ten clones account for 35% to 40% of the sample. This specimen's treatment or condition label, interpreted: live attenuated yellow fever vaccine strain. This specimen consisted of CD8+ T cells sorted from PBMCs, obtained 45 days after the yellow fever booster vaccination. The receptor set was obtained from a man aged 18 to 30 who received the YFV17D yellow fever vaccine.

This clonotype was seen only a few times. The chain employs TRBV5-1 and TRBJ1-1; D ambiguous. V lost 0 bases and J 3 bases, leaving 15 bases between the germline ends. This CDR3 has 16 amino acids. Germline V gene data show CDR1 as SGHRS and CDR2 as YFSETQ. The CDR3 spells CASSLGLLLEDTEAFF. The DNA for the CDR3 is TGCGCCAGCAGCTTGGGACTTCTCCTAGAGGACACTGAAGCTTTCTTT.

On this clonotype itself: Germline is not matched at one junction end, which may reflect a read error. This sequence joins TRBV20-1 and TRBJ1-1; no clear D. The V gene's germline CDR1 is DFQATT and CDR2 SNEGSKA (reference sequence). This CDR3 has 13 amino acids. DNA of the CDR3: TGCATTGCAACGGACGGCGTGAACTCTGAAGCTTTCTTT. Protein product: CIATDGVNSEAFF.